This T cell receptor (beta chain) was documented in a study of cytomegalovirus exposure and HLA in healthy donors. As for the donors, each was a healthy bone marrow donor. Primers included in the PCR were 60 Vbeta and 13 Jbeta primers. TCRdb keeps only in-frame clones here, not all; method: immunoSEQ multiplex PCR. The sample lists about 82,000 clones, approximately 80% occurring once. This clone appeared once. The length of the CDR3 is 13 residues. Germline-derived CDR1 and CDR2 are MNHEY and SVGAGI. Trimming stripped 0 bases from V and 8 bases from J, with 10 bases between. The chain employs TRBV6-5 and TRBJ1-1; TRBD1 might be the D (5 bases). The sample was PBMCs. This receptor was taken from a human donor in good health. CDR3 in DNA: TGTGCCAGCAGTTACTCTTTGACAGTAGAAGCTTTCTTT. Amino acids: CASSYSLTVEAFF.